The subject of this entry is one T cell receptor beta chain. Its antigen is undetermined. Ophthalmopathy cases met thresholds of Clinical Activity Score at least 3, NOSPECS grade at least 4 and duration under 3 months. This specimen comes from a study of T cells in Graves' hyperthyroidism and ophthalmopathy. Researchers amplified the TCR beta CDR3 regions from RNA transcripts. An initial round of RT-PCR targeting the TCR CDR3 relied on the HTBI primer set. TCRdb redid the calling of the multiplex PCR reads with MiXCR, one entry per CDR3 protein. Of about 640,000 distinct CDR3 sequences in the sample, approximately 15% are singletons; the top ten hold about an eighth. V was trimmed by 6 bases and J by 3 bases, leaving 21 bases between them. The CDR3 spans 16 residues. Germline assignment: CDR1 WSHSY and CDR2 SAAADI. Study results and caveats: Blood samples included most of the expanded thyroid clonotypes exceeding 0.001.

The J gene is TRBJ2-7, the V gene TRBV10-2, with D tentatively TRBD2 (5 bases). The receptor was isolated from a woman in her 50s with Graves' ophthalmopathy. The sequencing sample was made of blood. The CDR3 sequence is CASRKIPSGINYEQYF. The CDR3 nucleotides read TGCGCCAGCAGGAAAATTCCGAGCGGCATAAACTACGAGCAGTACTTC.